The 15 T cell receptor beta chains below all came from one sample that was sequenced in a study of OX40 agonist ivuxolimab in advanced cancers. Produced via immunoSEQ multiplex PCR; TCRdb's table is partial and in-frame only. The repertoire includes tens of thousands of clones, less than 85% of them detected once, and approximately 10% sits in the top ten. Sequenced here: CD4+ or CD8+ T cells sorted from blood, sampled in a trial of the OX40 agonist ivuxolimab. The receptors were sampled from an adult with an advanced solid tumor such as melanoma, head and neck, liver or kidney cancer.

The chain has TRBV7-9 and TRBJ2-1, with D uncertain. Germline values: CDR1 SEHNR, CDR2 FQNEAQ (reference sequence). CDR3 length: 14 residues. V was pared by 5 bases and J by 2 bases, with 10 bases between. For the CDR3, the DNA is TGTGCCAGCAGCCGACACACAACCTACAATGAGCAGTTCTTC. Translated: CASSRHTTYNEQFF.

The chain is built from TRBV11-2 and TRBJ2-7, with 10 bases matching TRBD1. The germline CDR1 and CDR2 sequences are SGHAT and FQNNGV. V shed 4 bases and J 4 bases; nucleotides not matched to a gene: 7. This CDR3 has 15 residues. CDR3 sequence: CASSWARDRGYEQYF. The CDR3 bases are TGTGCCAGCAGCTGGGCCCGGGACAGGGGTTACGAGCAGTACTTC.

A few counts support this clone. The rearrangement links TRBV19 to TRBJ2-4; no clear D. The CDR3 contains 14 residues. The V gene lost 5 bases and the J gene lost 9 bases, with 17 bases spanning the gap. Germline CDR1 and CDR2: LNHDA and SQIVND (reference sequence). Here the CDR3 reads CASSDGPRWSIQYF. The CDR3 DNA is TGTGCCAGTAGTGACGGGCCTCGTTGGAGCATTCAGTACTTC.

The chain couples TRBV28 to TRBJ2-2; no clear D gene. There are 14 residues in the CDR3. The ends were cut back, 3 bases at V and 0 bases at J, with 5 bases in the middle. The germline V gene has CDR1 MDHEN and CDR2 SYDVKM. The CDR3 sequence is CASSLAANTGELFF. DNA for the CDR3: TGTGCCAGCAGTTTGGCAGCGAACACCGGGGAGCTGTTTTTT.

V gene TRBV25-1 combines with J gene TRBJ2-3; 9 nucleotides agree with TRBD1. The CDR3 is 16 residues long. Germline CDR1 MGHDK, CDR2 SYGVNS. V trimming: 6 bases; J trimming: 4 bases; junction bases outside the gene matches: 11. The DNA of the CDR3 is TGTGCCAGCAGACCCTCAGCCGGGACAGGGTCAGATACGCAGTATTTT. Translation gives CASRPSAGTGSDTQYF.

This clone was seen a few times. V and J are TRBV27 and TRBJ2-2, with a weak D call TRBD2 (5 bases). V was shortened by 6 bases and J by 5 bases, with 16 bases between the two germline ends. Germline assignment: CDR1 MNHEY and CDR2 SMNVEV (reference sequence). This CDR3 region has 15 residues. CDR3 residues: CASSGLTGFTGELFF. The CDR3 DNA reads as TGTGCCAGCAGCGGGCTGACGGGGTTTACCGGGGAGCTGTTTTTT.

The chain employs TRBV5-4 and TRBJ2-3; D is unclear. V dropped 4 bases and J dropped 9 bases, with 21 bases sitting between them. The CDR3 loop spans 15 amino acids. In germline, CDR1 is SGHNT, CDR2 YYREEE (reference sequence). The CDR3 sequence is CASSLERNLLGTQYF. For the CDR3, the DNA is TGTGCCAGCAGCCTGGAACGAAATCTACTGGGCACGCAGTATTTT.

This chain links TRBV5-6 with TRBJ2-5; TRBD1 matches 10 bases. The V gene end was trimmed by 2 bases and the J gene end by 4 bases; junction bases not matched to a gene: 5. The CDR3 sequence is 15 residues long. CDR1 and CDR2 from the germline V gene are SGHDT and YYEEEE. In nucleotides, the CDR3 is TGTGCCAGCAGCTTCCGGACAGGGGGGATAGAGACCCAGTACTTC. This codes for CASSFRTGGIETQYF.

The chain has TRBV11-2 and TRBJ2-3; D not certain. Germline V lookup: CDR1 SGHAT, CDR2 FQNNGV. This CDR3 is 13 amino acids long. V was cut by 4 bases and J by 4 bases, with 9 bases left in between. This CDR3 is CASSSSLADTQYF. CDR3 DNA sequence: TGTGCCAGCAGCTCCAGTCTAGCAGATACGCAGTATTTT. The variable domain in full, with the rest retrieved from reference TRBV11-2 and TRBJ2-3, is EAGVAQSPRYKIIEKRQSVAFWCNPISGHATLYWYQQILGQGPKLLIQFQNNGVVDDSQLPKDRFSAERLKGVDSTLKIQPAKLEDSAVYLCASSSSLADTQYFGPGTRLTVL.

This clone was counted once. V and J are TRBV6-1 and TRBJ2-2; 10 nucleotides line up with TRBD1. The CDR3 totals 15 residues. Germline loops: CDR1 MNHNS, CDR2 SASEGT. Trimming at V came to 6 bases and at J to 7 bases, leaving 8 bases not matched to a gene. In nucleotides, the CDR3 is TGTGCCAGCAGGTCCGGGACAGGGGTGGTCGGGGAGCTGTTTTTT. Translation gives CASRSGTGVVGELFF.

This chain uses TRBV7-2 with TRBJ2-5, with D unclear. V shed 1 base and J shed 5 bases, with 11 bases lying between them. The germline V gene has CDR1 SGHTA and CDR2 FQGNSA. The CDR3 loop spans 14 amino acids. The CDR3 is CASSLDWVEETQYF. In nucleotides, the CDR3 is TGTGCCAGCAGCTTAGATTGGGTTGAGGAGACCCAGTACTTC.

The chain has TRBV7-9 and TRBJ1-3, with D unresolved. The CDR3 consists of 15 residues. V was pared by 4 bases and J by 0 bases, with 10 bases between. CDR1 SEHNR and CDR2 FQNEAQ come from the germline V gene (reference sequence). CDR3: CASSSDGNSGNTIYF. In DNA, the CDR3 is TGTGCCAGCAGCTCGGACGGAAACTCTGGAAACACCATATATTTT.

The chain links TRBV27 to TRBJ2-1; a weak D match, TRBD2 (7 bases). CDR3 length: 16 residues. CDR1 is MNHEY and CDR2 is SMNVEV in the germline V gene (reference sequence). Trimming took 4 bases from V and 1 from J, leaving 14 bases between them. CDR3 loop: CASSWGGQRSYNEQFF. The CDR3 coding sequence is TGTGCCAGCAGTTGGGGGGGGCAGCGATCCTACAATGAGCAGTTCTTC.

Remarks on this clone: A much more abundant neighbour one base away suggests this may be a read error. The chain employs TRBV27 and TRBJ2-7; possible D gene TRBD1, 6 bases. Germline V CDR1 and CDR2: MNHEY, SMNVEV (reference sequence). The CDR3 contains 15 residues. CDR3 amino acids: CASSFPQGLSYEQCF. The DNA for the CDR3 is TGTGCCAGCAGTTTCCCCCAGGGGCTCTCCTACGAGCAGTGCTTC.

This clone was counted between two and nine times. V is TRBV10-3 and J is TRBJ2-7; a weak D match, TRBD2 (5 bases). The CDR3 is made up of 16 amino acids. V was clipped by 2 bases and J by 2 bases, with 16 bases between them. Germline V CDR1 and CDR2: ENHRY, SYGVKD. The CDR3 DNA is TGTGCCATCAGTGAGCCGACGAAAGAGCGGCCCTACGAGCAGTACTTC. This sequence encodes CAISEPTKERPYEQYF.